These 4 T cell receptor beta chains were sequenced from one sample in a study of T-cell memory formation after mild COVID-19 (TCRdb year 2021). The method was 5' RACE. Sequencing used an Illumina NovaSeq 6000. The public reads were quality trimmed at Q25 with fastp and then assembled into clones with MiXCR by TCRdb, keeping productive beta chains. Each CDR3 protein appears once, grouped with its most common genes and DNA. Counted in this sample were over 150,000 distinct CDR3 sequences; 10% to 15% of them appeared once. Approximately 3.4% of the sample comes from the top ten. Sequencing was carried out using PBMCs or a T cell subset sorted from them (not recorded which). The receptors here all came from a young man who had mild COVID-19 (a few samples of this study predate the infection). The sample titles of this study are shuffled in the database, so cell type and time point are left out; the donor was told from shared clones.

This clonotype was picked up a small number of times. The chain employs TRBV20-1 and TRBJ2-7, with TRBD2 as a possible D gene (6 bases). This CDR3 is built from 15 residues. V lost 4 bases to trimming and J lost 2 bases, with 18 bases between them. Per the germline V gene, CDR1 is DFQATT and CDR2 is SNEGSKA (reference sequence). The CDR3 spells CSAKDLRGPPYEQYF. The CDR3 coding sequence is TGCAGTGCTAAGGATTTGCGGGGTCCCCCCTACGAGCAGTACTTC.

This clonotype was observed a handful of times. The chain couples TRBV11-2 to TRBJ2-3, with D unresolved. V lost 5 bases and J lost 6, with 12 bases in between. Germline V gene sequence: CDR1 SGHAT, CDR2 FQNNGV. The CDR3 is 13 amino acids. CDR3 sequence reads: CASSPPPLDTQYF. The CDR3 DNA reads as TGTGCCAGCAGCCCACCTCCCCTCGATACGCAGTATTTT. The full variable domain, rest sourced from reference TRBV11-2 and TRBJ2-3, is EAGVAQSPRYKIIEKRQSVAFWCNPISGHATLYWYQQILGQGPKLLIQFQNNGVVDDSQLPKDRFSAERLKGVDSTLKIQPAKLEDSAVYLCASSPPPLDTQYFGPGTRLTVL.

The chain employs TRBV5-6 and TRBJ2-1; D is possibly TRBD2 (6 bases). V was cut by 2 bases and J by 13 bases, with 10 bases left in between. This CDR3 is 11 amino acids long. Germline CDR1 is SGHDT and CDR2 is YYEEEE. The CDR3 sequence: CASSFGSNQFF. The CDR3 DNA follows: TGTGCCAGCAGCTTCGGGAGCAATCAGTTCTTC.

V gene TRBV7-2 combines with J gene TRBJ1-5; tentatively, D is TRBD1 (5 bases). Per the germline V gene, CDR1 is SGHTA and CDR2 is FQGNSA. V was shortened by 3 bases and J by 8 bases, with 11 bases between the two germline ends. The CDR3 is made up of 13 amino acids. Here the CDR3 DNA reads TGTGCCAGCAGCTTTAATCAGGGCGAGCCCCAGCATTTT. Its protein is CASSFNQGEPQHF.